Shown below are 7 T cell receptor beta chains from a single sample sequenced in a study of cytomegalovirus exposure and HLA in healthy donors. Some clones are missing from TCRdb's copy, which holds only in-frame ones; the method was immunoSEQ multiplex PCR. The profile shows some 170,000 clones, nearly 90% of them singletons. The source material was PBMCs. These receptors were taken from a man younger than 30 in good health and CMV-seropositive.

The chain uses TRBV29-1 and TRBJ2-1; TRBD2 is a possible D gene (5 bases). V lost 8 bases to trimming and J lost 0 bases, with 20 bases between them. The V gene's germline CDR1 is SQVTM and CDR2 ANQGSEA. The length of the CDR3 is 16 residues. The CDR3 nucleotides read TGCAGCCTGGTCGGTTTTAGCGCCGACTCCTACAATGAGCAGTTCTTC. It is translated as CSLVGFSADSYNEQFF.

The chain links TRBV5-1 to TRBJ1-2; TRBD1 might be the D (6 bases). The CDR3 loop spans 14 amino acids. The germline gives CDR1 SGHRS, CDR2 YFSETQ. The germline V and J ends were trimmed by 0 bases and 6 bases, with 12 bases remaining between them. The CDR3 reads CASSLASYRDGYTF. The CDR3 DNA follows: TGCGCCAGCAGCTTGGCGAGTTACAGGGATGGCTACACCTTC.

This chain links TRBV13 with TRBJ2-2; 9 bases are a match to TRBD1. V shed 3 bases and J 5 bases; nucleotides not matched to a gene: 7. Germline CDR1 reads PRHDT; CDR2 reads FYEKMQ (reference sequence). This CDR3 has 16 amino acids. CDR3 loop: CASSLTLGQGTGELFF. As DNA, the CDR3 is TGTGCCAGCAGCTTGACCCTTGGACAGGGGACCGGGGAGCTGTTTTTT.

The gene calls are TRBV28 and TRBJ1-1, with D hard to call. The V gene lost 4 bases and the J gene lost 5 bases, with 5 bases spanning the gap. The CDR3 extends over 11 amino acids. CDR1 and CDR2 (germline): MDHEN, SYDVKM. DNA for the CDR3: TGTGCCAGCAGTTGGACTACTGAAGCTTTCTTT. Residues: CASSWTTEAFF.

This clone was observed a single time. The rearrangement uses TRBV9 and TRBJ2-3; D not certain. This CDR3 contains 14 residues. The V end lost 0 bases, the J end lost 2 bases, and 7 bases lay between the germline ends. CDR1 is SGDLS and CDR2 is YYNGEE in the germline V gene. The CDR3 is CASSVEAFTDTQYF. The CDR3 DNA follows: TGTGCCAGCAGCGTAGAAGCTTTCACAGATACGCAGTATTTT.

The genes are TRBV10-2 and TRBJ1-2, with a possible D match to TRBD1 (5 bases). From germline, CDR1 is WSHSY and CDR2 SAAADI. V lost 2 bases and J 6 bases, leaving 10 bases between the germline ends. This CDR3 region has 13 residues. Here the CDR3 reads CASSEAGLNGYTF. The CDR3 region has the DNA TGCGCCAGCAGTGAGGCAGGGCTGAATGGCTACACCTTC.

V and J are TRBV15 and TRBJ2-1, with 10 bases fitting TRBD2. After removal of 1 base from V and 7 bases from J, the junction contained 10 bases not matched to a gene. The germline gives CDR1 LNHNV, CDR2 YYDKDF (reference sequence). The CDR3 covers 17 residues. In DNA form, the CDR3 reads TGTGCCACCAGCAGAGTACTAGCGGGAATACCGGCGAATGAGCAGTTCTTC. This sequence encodes CATSRVLAGIPANEQFF.